This TCR beta chain was observed in a study of CD8+ T cells in alopecia areata. Study-wide context: Scoring of severity for treated patients was based on percentage of affected scalp area.

Indicated treatment: oral pan-JAK inhibitor, 5-10 mg twice daily. Germline V gene lookup returns CDR1 SGHDT and CDR2 YYEEEE. Trimming shortened V by 4 bases and J by 7 bases, and 11 bases separated the two germline ends. This CDR3 contains 13 residues. Following extraction, RNA underwent reverse transcription to cDNA, which served as the sequencing template. Some clones are missing from TCRdb's copy, which holds only in-frame ones; the method was immunoSEQ multiplex PCR. The sample lists fewer than 110,000 clones; roughly 56% were seen once. V gene TRBV5-6 combines with J gene TRBJ2-2; D may be TRBD1 (6 bases). The clonotype was recovered from a human donor with alopecia areata. Sequencing used CD8+ T cells sorted from blood, obtained between weeks 55 and 70, from a patient treated with tofacitinib. The CDR3 DNA follows: TGTGCCAGCAGCGCCGGGACAATCGGGGAGCTGTTTTTT. Protein product: CASSAGTIGELFF.